In its sample, the clone carrying this T cell receptor (beta chain) was seen a few times. What it binds is not known. The data were taken from a study of cytotoxic CD8 clonotypes in ibrutinib-treated CLL. Findings and limits, study-wide: Exceeding age-matched healthy donors, baseline clonality also tracked the counts of circulating CD8+ T cells.

Germline CDR1 reads SGHRS; CDR2 reads YFSETQ. The CDR3 spans 12 residues. Trimming cost V 7 bases and J 5 bases, with 12 bases left between them. The table came from immunoSEQ multiplex PCR; TCRdb's copy has only in-frame clones and leaves some out. The sample holds about 310,000 clones, approximately 80% seen once. Cryopreserved PBMCs supplied around 1.8 micrograms of genomic DNA for TCR beta libraries. The sequencing here drew on PBMCs, taken before ibrutinib treatment. The V call is TRBV5-1, the J call TRBJ1-2, with D maybe TRBD1 (5 bases). The sequence derives from a human donor with chronic lymphocytic leukemia. The CDR3 coding sequence is TGCGCCAGCGGACCCGGGGCGTATGGCTACACCTTC. It translates to CASGPGAYGYTF.